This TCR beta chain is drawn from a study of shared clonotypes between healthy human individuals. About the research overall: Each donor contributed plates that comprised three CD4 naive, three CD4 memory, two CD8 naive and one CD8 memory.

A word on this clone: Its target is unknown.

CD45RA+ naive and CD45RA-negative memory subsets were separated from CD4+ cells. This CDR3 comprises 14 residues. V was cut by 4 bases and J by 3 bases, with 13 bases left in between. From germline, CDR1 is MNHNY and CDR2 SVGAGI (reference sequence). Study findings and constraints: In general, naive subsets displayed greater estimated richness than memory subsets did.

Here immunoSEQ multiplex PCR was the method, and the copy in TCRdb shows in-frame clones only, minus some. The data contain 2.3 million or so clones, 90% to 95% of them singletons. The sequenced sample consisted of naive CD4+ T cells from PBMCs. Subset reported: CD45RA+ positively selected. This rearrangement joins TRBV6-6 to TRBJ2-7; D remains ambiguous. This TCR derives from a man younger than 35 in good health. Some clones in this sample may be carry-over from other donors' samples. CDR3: CASSFWGNSYEQYF. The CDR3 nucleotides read TGTGCCAGCAGTTTCTGGGGTAACAGCTACGAGCAGTACTTC.